The clone carrying this TCR beta chain has a handful of counts. Authors' methods: Filtering differed for immunoSEQ, which gave only junction sequences without quality scores. The repertoire was sequenced with immunoSEQ multiplex PCR; TCRdb's copy has only in-frame clones and lacks some. The DNA gave D and trimming, while V, J and clone size come from that table. Counted here are about 520,000 clones, over 75% occurring once; the ten biggest clones make up 10% to 15%. The sample comes from a study of shared clonotypes between healthy human individuals. The sample was PBMCs. This receptor was taken from a woman aged 40 to 50 in good health. Some clones in this sample may be carry-over from other donors' samples.

CDR3 loop: CASSQGQTIYGYTF. The DNA of the CDR3 is TGCGCCAGCAGCCAGGGACAGACAATCTATGGCTACACCTTC. This rearrangement joins TRBV5-1 to TRBJ1-2, with 7 bases aligning to TRBD1. The J segment lost 4 bases and the V segment lost 4 bases, leaving 7 bases of the junction unmatched. Per germline, CDR1 SGHRS and CDR2 YFSETQ. This CDR3 region has 14 residues.